This T cell receptor (beta chain) emerged from a study of T cell responses to AZD1222 COVID-19 vaccine. Study-wide points: Distributed over spike, vaccine-associated CD4 TCRs predominated at 160-218 and 743-854.

Profiling relied on immunoSEQ multiplex PCR, and the TCRdb table lists in-frame clones only, not all of them. The table shows 140,000 to 150,000 clones, with 85% to 95% occurring only once. With regard to this clone: Its antigen is unidentified.

Germline CDR1 and CDR2: MDHEN and SYDVKM. Deletions cut 2 bases from V and 5 bases from J, with 7 bases between. This CDR3 has 13 residues. This specimen consisted of peripheral blood, obtained after recovery from COVID-19. The V and J genes are TRBV28 and TRBJ2-1; D uncertain. This receptor was obtained from an adult who had recovered from COVID-19. DNA of the CDR3: TGTGCCAGCAGTTTAGCCGAGAACAATGAGCAGTTCTTC. Translating it yields CASSLAENNEQFF.